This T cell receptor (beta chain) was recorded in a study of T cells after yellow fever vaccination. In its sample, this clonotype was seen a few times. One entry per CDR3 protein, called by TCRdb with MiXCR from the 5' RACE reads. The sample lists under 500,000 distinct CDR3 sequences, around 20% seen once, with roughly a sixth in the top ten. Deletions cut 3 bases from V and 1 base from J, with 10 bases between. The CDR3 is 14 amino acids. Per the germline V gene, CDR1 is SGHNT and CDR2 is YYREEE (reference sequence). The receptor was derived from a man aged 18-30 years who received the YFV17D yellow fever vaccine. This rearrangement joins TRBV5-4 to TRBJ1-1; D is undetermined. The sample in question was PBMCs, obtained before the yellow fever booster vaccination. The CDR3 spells CASSSITENTEAFF. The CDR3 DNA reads TGTGCCAGCAGCTCGATAACAGAGAACACTGAAGCTTTCTTT. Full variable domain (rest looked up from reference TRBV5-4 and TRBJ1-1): ETGVTQSPTHLIKTRGQQVTLRCSSQSGHNTVSWYQQALGQGPQFIFQYYREEENGRGNFPPRFSGLQFPNYSSELNVNALELDDSALYLCASSSITENTEAFFGQGTRLTVV.